What follows describes a single T cell receptor beta chain. As yet, its antigen is unknown. These data come from a study of CD8+ T cells in alopecia areata. Looking at the study overall: Patients received oral tofacitinib, 5 to 10 mg twice daily, for moderate-to-severe alopecia areata. Percentage of affected scalp area was the basis on which treated patients' severity was scored. Broader study findings: Against the mouse data, patients shared TCRs less clearly, possibly for HLA reasons.

CDR1 and CDR2 (germline): SEHNR, FQNEAQ (reference sequence). The CDR3 length is 14 residues. The J segment lost 5 bases and the V segment lost 5 bases, leaving 8 bases of the junction unmatched. Investigators isolated RNA and reverse transcribed it into cDNA to act as the sequencing template. Some clones are missing from TCRdb's copy, which holds only in-frame ones; the method was immunoSEQ multiplex PCR. This sample yields under 350,000 clones, of which roughly 60% are seen a single time; under 2% belongs to the top ten. Treatment defined: oral pan-JAK inhibitor, 5-10 mg twice daily. This TCR derives from a human donor with alopecia areata. Sequenced material: CD4+ T cells sorted from blood, taken at week 24, from a patient treated with tofacitinib. The J gene is TRBJ2-7, the V gene TRBV7-9, with 8 bases identical to TRBD1. CDR3 sequence reads: CASSDGTGRNEQYF. The CDR3 nucleotides are TGTGCCAGCAGCGACGGGACAGGACGGAACGAGCAGTACTTC.